This T cell receptor (beta chain) appears in the sequencing data of a study of OX40 agonist ivuxolimab in advanced cancers. Across the study: Aged roughly 23 to 85 with a mean of 60 years, they were about 78% male. Notes on the study in general: Relatively little clonal expansion, among the lowest observed, appeared in partial responders at 0.1-3.0 mg/kg. Among T cells, CD8+ cells averaged more expanded clones than CD4+ cells.

Only in-frame clones appear in the TCRdb table, and some are missing; sequencing was by immunoSEQ multiplex PCR. This sample has fewer than 75,000 clones, with about 90% found just once. As concerns this clone: As yet, its antigen is unknown.

This CDR3 is 13 amino acids long. V gave up 3 bases and J gave up 9 bases; unmatched junction bases: 5. CDR1 is SGDLS and CDR2 is YYNGEE in the germline V gene. This TCR derives from an adult with an advanced solid tumor such as melanoma, head and neck, liver or kidney cancer. This chain uses TRBV9 with TRBJ1-5; 8 bases are shared with TRBD1. The source material was CD4+ or CD8+ T cells sorted from blood, sampled in a trial of the OX40 agonist ivuxolimab. The CDR3 region has the DNA TGTGCCAGCAGCGCGACAGGGGATCGGCCCCAGCATTTT. Translated, it gives CASSATGDRPQHF.